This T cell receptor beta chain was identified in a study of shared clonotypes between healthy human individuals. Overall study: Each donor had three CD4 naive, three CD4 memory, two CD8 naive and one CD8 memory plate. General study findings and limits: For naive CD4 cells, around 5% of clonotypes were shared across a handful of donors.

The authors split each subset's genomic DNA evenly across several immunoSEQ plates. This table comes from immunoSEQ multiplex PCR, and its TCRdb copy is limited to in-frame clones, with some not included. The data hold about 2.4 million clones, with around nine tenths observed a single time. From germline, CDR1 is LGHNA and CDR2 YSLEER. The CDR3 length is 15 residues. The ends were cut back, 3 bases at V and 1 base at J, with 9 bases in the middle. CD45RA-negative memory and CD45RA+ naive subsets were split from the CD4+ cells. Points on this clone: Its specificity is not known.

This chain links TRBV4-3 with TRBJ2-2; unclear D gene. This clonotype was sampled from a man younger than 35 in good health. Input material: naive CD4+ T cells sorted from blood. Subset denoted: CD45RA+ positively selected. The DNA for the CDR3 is TGCGCCAGCAGCCAGAACGGAATGAACACCGGGGAGCTGTTTTTT. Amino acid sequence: CASSQNGMNTGELFF.